This T cell receptor (beta chain) was identified during a study of blood T cell repertoires in COVID-19. Study at large: The study drew acute and convalescent COVID-19 samples from the United States, Italy and Spain. T cells, B-cell-depleted T cells, or PBMCs provided the cDNA or gDNA that served as material.

The CDR3 loop spans 14 amino acids. Per the germline V gene, CDR1 is SGHDT and CDR2 is YYEEEE. V gave up 0 bases and J gave up 6 bases; unmatched junction bases: 2. Generated by immunoSEQ multiplex PCR, the TCRdb table keeps only in-frame clones and is missing some. The sample lists 140,000 to 150,000 clones; approximately 85% were seen once. The sequencing input was peripheral blood. The J gene is TRBJ2-2, the V gene TRBV5-6; 7 nucleotides agree with TRBD1. The clonotype originates from a woman aged 55-75 years with COVID-19, enrolled during active disease. The CDR3 nucleotides read TGTGCCAGCAGCTTGGAGGGGGCATCCGGGGAGCTGTTTTTT. Protein product: CASSLEGASGELFF.